The sequence of this TCR beta chain was determined in a study of radiotherapy plus CTLA-4 blockade in lung cancer. Assay: immunoSEQ multiplex PCR; the TCRdb copy retains only in-frame clones and omits some. The table includes around 80,000 clones, approximately 84% detected once. This clone turned up a few times. CDR1 is MNHEY and CDR2 is SMNVEV in the germline V gene (reference sequence). The CDR3 is made up of 14 amino acids. With V trimmed by 3 bases and J by 3 bases, 1 base remained unmatched. The input for sequencing was peripheral blood, taken from a patient treated with radiotherapy plus ipilimumab. The receptor comes from a human donor with non-small cell lung cancer who had stable disease on radiotherapy plus ipilimumab. This sequence joins TRBV27 and TRBJ2-1; 8 bases are shared with TRBD2. The CDR3 nucleotides are TGTGCCAGCAGTTTTACTAGCGGCTACAATGAGCAGTTCTTC. This sequence encodes CASSFTSGYNEQFF.